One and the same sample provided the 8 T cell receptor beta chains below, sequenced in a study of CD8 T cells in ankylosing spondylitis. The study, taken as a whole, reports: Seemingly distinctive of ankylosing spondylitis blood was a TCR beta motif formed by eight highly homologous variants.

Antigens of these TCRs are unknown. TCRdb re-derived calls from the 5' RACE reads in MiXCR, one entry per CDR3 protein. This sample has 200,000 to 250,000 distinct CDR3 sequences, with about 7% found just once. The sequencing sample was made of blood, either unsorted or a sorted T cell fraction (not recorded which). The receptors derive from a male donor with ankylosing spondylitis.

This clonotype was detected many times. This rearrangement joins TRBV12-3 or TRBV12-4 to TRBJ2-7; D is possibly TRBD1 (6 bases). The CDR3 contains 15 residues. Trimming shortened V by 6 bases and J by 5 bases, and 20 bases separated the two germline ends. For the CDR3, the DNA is TGTGCCAGCAGGCCTAACACAGGGTTAGGGCACGAGCAGTACTTC. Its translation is CASRPNTGLGHEQYF.

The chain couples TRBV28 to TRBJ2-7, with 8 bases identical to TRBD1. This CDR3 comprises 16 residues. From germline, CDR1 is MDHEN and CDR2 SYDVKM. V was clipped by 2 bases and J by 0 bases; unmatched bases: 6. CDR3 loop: CASSLETGGLSYEQYF. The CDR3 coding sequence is TGTGCCAGCAGTTTAGAAACAGGGGGGCTCTCCTACGAGCAGTACTTC. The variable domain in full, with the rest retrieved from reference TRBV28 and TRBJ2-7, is DVKVTQSSRYLVKRTGEKVFLECVQDMDHENMFWYRQDPGLGLRLIYFSYDVKMKEKGDIPEGYSVSREKKERFSLILESASTNQTSMYLCASSLETGGLSYEQYFGPGTRLTVT.

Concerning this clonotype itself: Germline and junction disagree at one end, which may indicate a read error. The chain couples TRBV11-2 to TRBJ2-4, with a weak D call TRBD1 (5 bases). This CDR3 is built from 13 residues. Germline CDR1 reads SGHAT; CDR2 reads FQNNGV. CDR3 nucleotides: TGTGCCAGCAGCTTAGATCTAGGGGCAGGTGGAAACTTC. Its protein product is CASSLDLGAGGNF.

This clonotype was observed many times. The CDR3 sequence: CASSLHTGTMGQPQHF. In DNA form, the CDR3 reads TGCGCCAGCAGCCTTCACACCGGGACCATGGGGCAGCCCCAGCATTTT. The rearrangement joins TRBV4-3 to TRBJ1-5, with D tentatively TRBD1 (5 bases). In germline, CDR1 is LGHNA, CDR2 YSLEER. The V gene lost 4 bases and the J gene lost 7 bases, with 20 bases spanning the gap. The CDR3 sequence is 16 residues long.

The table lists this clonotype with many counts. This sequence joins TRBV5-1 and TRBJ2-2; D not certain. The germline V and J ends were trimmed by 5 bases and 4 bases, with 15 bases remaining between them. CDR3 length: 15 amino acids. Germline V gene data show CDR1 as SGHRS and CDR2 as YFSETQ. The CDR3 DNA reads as TGCGCCAGCAGTCCGGCAAGAGTATCCACCGGGGAGCTGTTTTTT. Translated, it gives CASSPARVSTGELFF.

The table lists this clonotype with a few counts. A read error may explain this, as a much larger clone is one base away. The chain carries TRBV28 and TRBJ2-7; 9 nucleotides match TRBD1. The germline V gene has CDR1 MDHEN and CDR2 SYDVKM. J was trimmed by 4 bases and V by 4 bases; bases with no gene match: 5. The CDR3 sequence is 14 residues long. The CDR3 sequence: CASSYGTGMYEQYF. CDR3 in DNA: TGTGCCAGCAGTTACGGGACAGGGATGTACGAGCAGTACTTC.

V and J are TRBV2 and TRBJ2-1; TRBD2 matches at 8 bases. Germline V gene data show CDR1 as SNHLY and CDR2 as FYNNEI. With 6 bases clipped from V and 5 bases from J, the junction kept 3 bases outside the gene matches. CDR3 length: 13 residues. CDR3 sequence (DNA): TGTGCCAGCAGACAGACTAGCGACAATGAGCAGTTCTTC. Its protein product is CASRQTSDNEQFF.

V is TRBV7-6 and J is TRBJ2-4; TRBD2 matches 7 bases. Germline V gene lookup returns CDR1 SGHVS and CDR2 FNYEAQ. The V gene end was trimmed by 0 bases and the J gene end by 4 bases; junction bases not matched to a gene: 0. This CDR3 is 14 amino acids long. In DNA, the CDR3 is TGTGCCAGCAGCTTAGCGGGAGGGAAAAACATTCAGTACTTC. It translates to CASSLAGGKNIQYF.